The 10 T cell receptor beta chains below were found in one sample sequenced in a study of lymphopenia after photon versus proton radiotherapy. Clones were read by immunoSEQ multiplex PCR, and TCRdb kept only the in-frame ones, dropping some. This table holds around 29,000 clones, approximately 95% found once. The specimen was peripheral blood, collected from a patient treated with photon-based radiotherapy. These receptor sequences come from a woman between 45 and 65 years old with cholangiocarcinoma.

V is TRBV25-1 and J is TRBJ2-7; D is perhaps TRBD1 or TRBD2 (5 bases each). Germline CDR1 and CDR2: MGHDK and SYGVNS. This CDR3 contains 14 residues. The germline V and J ends were trimmed by 3 bases and 5 bases, with 14 bases remaining between them. CDR3 region: CASSDSPQGHEQYF. The CDR3, as DNA: TGTGCCAGCAGTGATTCACCTCAGGGACACGAGCAGTACTTC.

This clone was seen a single time. The chain joins TRBV14 to TRBJ2-7; the D gene could be TRBD1 or TRBD2 (6 bases each). Trimming took off 1 base at V and 5 bases at J, with 15 bases between the two ends. CDR3 length: 15 amino acids. Germline CDR1 is SGHDN and CDR2 is FVKESK. The CDR3, as DNA: TGTGCCAGCAGCCAAGTCGGGGGCGCCCGTGACGAGCAGTACTTC. It is translated as CASSQVGGARDEQYF.

V is TRBV27 and J is TRBJ1-2; 7 bases are shared with TRBD1. The CDR3 sequence is 15 residues long. Germline CDR1 MNHEY, CDR2 SMNVEV (reference sequence). V shed 4 bases and J 5 bases; nucleotides not matched to a gene: 10. CDR3 residues: CASSSPLTGRYGYTF. CDR3 DNA sequence: TGTGCCAGCAGTTCACCCTTGACAGGGAGGTATGGCTACACCTTC.

V gene TRBV18 combines with J gene TRBJ2-2; tentative D call: TRBD2 (5 bases). The V end lost 3 bases, the J end lost 3 bases, and 11 bases lay between the germline ends. The CDR3 consists of 15 residues. Germline loops: CDR1 KGHSH, CDR2 LQKENI. In DNA, the CDR3 is TGTGCCAGCTCACCCTCCTCCGGGGACACCGGGGAGCTGTTTTTT. This encodes CASSPSSGDTGELFF.

The genes are TRBV5-5 and TRBJ1-1, with a tentative D call TRBD1 (5 bases). The CDR3 has 16 amino acids. Trimming took off 6 bases at V and 1 base at J, with 19 bases between the two ends. CDR1 is SGHKS and CDR2 is YYEKEE in the germline V gene (reference sequence). The CDR3 reads CASKVPGVAGNTEAFF. CDR3 DNA: TGTGCCAGCAAAGTACCGGGGGTTGCGGGGAACACTGAAGCTTTCTTT.

The rearrangement joins TRBV5-4 to TRBJ2-1; 8 bases line up with TRBD2. The CDR3 covers 15 residues. CDR1 SGHNT and CDR2 YYREEE come from the germline V gene (reference sequence). Losses at the gene ends were 3 bases for V and 1 base for J; bases not matched to a gene: 3. CDR3 in DNA: TGTGCCAGCAGCTGGGCTAGCGGGTCCTACAATGAGCAGTTCTTC. It translates to CASSWASGSYNEQFF.

The rearrangement links TRBV7-2 to TRBJ2-5; D is unresolved. The CDR3 totals 12 residues. The V gene lost 2 bases and the J gene lost 5 bases, with 6 bases spanning the gap. Per the germline V gene, CDR1 is SGHTA and CDR2 is FQGNSA. Written as DNA, the CDR3 is TGTGCCAGCAGCTTAATGCGGGAGACCCAGTACTTC. It specifies CASSLMRETQYF.

The V and J genes are TRBV9 and TRBJ1-1; 8 bases fit TRBD1. Germline V gene sequence: CDR1 SGDLS, CDR2 YYNGEE. V shed 1 base and J 2 bases; nucleotides not matched to a gene: 10. This CDR3 has 17 residues. The CDR3 coding sequence is TGTGCCAGCAGCGTAAACCAGGACAGGGCTGGTAACACTGAAGCTTTCTTT. Its protein is CASSVNQDRAGNTEAFF.

This chain uses TRBV6-6 with TRBJ1-2; no firm D call. The length of the CDR3 is 11 residues. Germline V gives CDR1 MNHNY, CDR2 SVGAGI (reference sequence). Trimming left V 7 bases short and J 2 bases short, with 5 bases between. In DNA, the CDR3 is TGTGCCAGCATAGAGAACTATGGCTACACCTTC. It specifies CASIENYGYTF.

This clone has only one observation. The chain is built from TRBV25-1 and TRBJ2-1; unclear D gene. The germline V gene has CDR1 MGHDK and CDR2 SYGVNS. V was clipped by 2 bases and J by 5 bases, with 7 bases between them. The CDR3 consists of 13 residues. CDR3 residues: CASSEAQDNEQFF. DNA for the CDR3: TGTGCCAGCAGTGAAGCCCAGGACAATGAGCAGTTCTTC. The full variable domain, rest sourced from reference TRBV25-1 and TRBJ2-1, is EADIYQTPRYLVIGTGKKITLECSQTMGHDKMYWYQQDPGMELHLIHYSYGVNSTEKGDLSSESTVSRIRTEHFPLTLESARPSHTSQYLCASSEAQDNEQFFGPGTRLTVL.